This T cell receptor (beta chain) was retrieved from a study of control samples from healthy donors and cancer patients. Germline CDR1 SGHVS, CDR2 FNYEAQ. V was clipped by 5 bases and J by 5 bases, with 18 bases between them. The CDR3 extends over 15 amino acids. Clones were read by immunoSEQ multiplex PCR, and TCRdb kept only the in-frame ones, dropping some. Of about 230,000 clones listed, roughly 87% are singletons. The sequenced sample consisted of PBMCs. This clonotype was sampled from a woman aged 55-70 years with lung cancer. V gene TRBV7-6 combines with J gene TRBJ2-5; D possibly matches TRBD1 or TRBD2 (5 bases each). The CDR3 reads CASSPQRGLGETQYF. The CDR3 DNA is TGTGCCAGCAGCCCCCAGAGGGGCTTGGGGGAGACCCAGTACTTC.